This T cell receptor beta chain was identified in a study of T-cell reconstitution after alpha-beta-depleted transplantation in children. General study results and limits: Recipient T cells and thymic progenitors that survived gave rise to the high TCRbeta diversity observed at day 60 in some patients. Roughly two months post-transplant, alpha-beta T cells reportedly originated from several hundred graft clones that had expanded.

In the case of this clonotype: Its antigen is undetermined.

Unique molecular identifiers were incorporated during preparation of the TCRbeta library. MiXCR was run by TCRdb on the PCR reads, yielding one entry per CDR3 protein. The table shows approximately 32,000 distinct CDR3 sequences, with under 8% occurring only once. This CDR3 region has 14 residues. The V end was cut by 11 bases, the J end by 4 bases, with 17 bases between. Germline V gives CDR1 SNHLY, CDR2 FYNNEI. V usage is TRBV2 and J usage is TRBJ1-4; a weak D match, TRBD1 (6 bases). The source is a child younger than two who had a stem cell transplant for acute myeloid leukemia, so the T cells may come from the graft donor. The sample in question was peripheral blood, obtained 60 days after TCRalphabeta/CD19-depleted stem cell transplant. The CDR3: CALCSGENNEKLFF. The CDR3 nucleotides read TGTGCCCTCTGTTCAGGGGAGAATAATGAAAAACTGTTTTTT.